What follows describes a single T cell receptor (beta chain). The germline V gene has CDR1 LNHDA and CDR2 SQIVND (reference sequence). The CDR3 covers 17 residues. Unmatched junction bases numbered 11, after V lost 5 bases and J lost 1 base. This entry belongs to a study of blood T cell repertoires in COVID-19. Study background: COVID-19 samples from acute and convalescent phases originated in the United States, Italy and Spain.

Generated by immunoSEQ multiplex PCR, the TCRdb table keeps only in-frame clones and is missing some. Altogether more than 70,000 clones are present, 75% to 90% being singletons, with the ten largest covering under 35%. The sequence was collected from a human donor in a cohort sampled during active COVID-19. The sequenced sample was peripheral blood. The rearrangement links TRBV19 to TRBJ2-3; 8 bases align to TRBD2. CDR3 DNA: TGTGCCAGTAGTCCCCGCCCGGGACTAGGAGGCACAGATACGCAGTATTTT. Encoded protein: CASSPRPGLGGTDTQYF.